Listed below are T cell receptor beta chains from one sample, sequenced in a study of blood T cell repertoires in COVID-19. This table comes from immunoSEQ multiplex PCR, and its TCRdb copy is limited to in-frame clones, with some not included. This sample has roughly 49,000 clones, with roughly 89% found just once. Sequencing was carried out using peripheral blood. The source of these receptors is a man aged 55 to 70 with active COVID-19. The CDR3 runs from the conserved cysteine through the conserved F or W. A D gene is named only where the DNA matches it firmly. Part of the rows lack a size; the others show once, few, many or a class for expanded clones.

J gene | V gene | clone size | D gene | CDR3 DNA | CDR3 protein
TRBJ1-4 | TRBV19 | NA | NA | TGTGCCAGTAGTATCGGATCAGGGGTTGAAAAACTGTTTTTT | CASSIGSGVEKLFF
TRBJ2-2 | TRBV18 | NA | NA | TGTGCCAGCTCACCAACATACCCCCCCTCAGGAACCGGGGAGCTGTTTTTT | CASSPTYPPSGTGELFF
TRBJ2-1 | TRBV13 | NA | NA | TGTGCCAGCAGCAGACGGGAACGATTCGGTGAGCAGTTCTTC | CASSRRERFGEQFF
TRBJ1-4 | TRBV7-2 | once | TRBD1 | TGTGCCAGCAGCTCTCAAGGGACAGGGAGCGAAAAACTGTTTTTT | CASSSQGTGSEKLFF
TRBJ2-5 | TRBV11-1 | NA | NA | TGTGCCAGCAGCGATAGAGCAGGGAAAGAGACCCAGTACTTC | CASSDRAGKETQYF
TRBJ2-4 | TRBV19 | NA | TRBD1 | TGTGCCAGTAGTATAGATCGGGGACAGACGAGGGTGTACTTC | CASSIDRGQTRVYF
TRBJ2-7 | TRBV6-5 | NA | NA | TGTGCCAGCAGAACCGACAGCTCCTACGAGCAGTACTTC | CASRTDSSYEQYF
TRBJ1-6 | TRBV2 | NA | TRBD1 | TGTGCCAGCAACTCAGACAGGGGGCGTTCACCCCTCCACTTT | CASNSDRGRSPLHF
TRBJ2-5 | TRBV6-5 | NA | TRBD1 | TGTGCCAGCGCCTGGGCACAGGGGGCAGAGACCCAGTACTTC | CASAWAQGAETQYF
TRBJ2-2 | TRBV30 | NA | NA | TGTGCCTGGAGTGGGGGGGTGAACACCGGGGAGCTGTTTTTT | CAWSGGVNTGELFF
TRBJ2-3 | TRBV28 | NA | NA | TGTGCCAGCAGGGAAGAAGGGGGGGCATGGGGCACAGATACGCAGTATTTT | CASREEGGAWGTDTQYF
TRBJ2-3 | TRBV9 | NA | TRBD1 | TGTGCCAGCAGCGTAGCTACGACAGGGGTGGGCACAGATACGCAGTATTTT | CASSVATTGVGTDTQYF
TRBJ2-1 | TRBV7-3 | NA | TRBD2 | TGTGCCAGCAGCCTGACTAGCGGGAGCGACGGGGATGAGCAGTTCTTC | CASSLTSGSDGDEQFF
TRBJ1-1 | TRBV28 | NA | TRBD1 | TGTGCCAGCACCCGGGGGACAGGGCTTAACACTGAAGCTTTCTTT | CASTRGTGLNTEAFF
TRBJ2-6 | TRBV2 | few | TRBD1 | TGTGCCGGGACCTCCGGGACAGGGAGCTCTGGGGCCAACGTCCTGACTTTC | CAGTSGTGSSGANVLTF
TRBJ2-7 | TRBV19 | NA | NA | TGTGCCAGTAGTATAGTGCTGCTAGCGCGGGAGCAGTACTTC | CASSIVLLAREQYF
TRBJ2-1 | TRBV6-4 | NA | TRBD2 | TGTGCCAGCAGTGACGTAGAGCGGGACTATAGTGAGCAGTTCTTC | CASSDVERDYSEQFF
TRBJ2-2 | TRBV28 | NA | NA | TGTGCCAGCAGTTTATTCGGGGGTGGCACCGGGGAGCTGTTTTTT | CASSLFGGGTGELFF
TRBJ1-4 | TRBV19 | NA | NA | TGTGCCAGTAGAGAAGACAGGAATTATGAAAAACTGTTTTTT | CASREDRNYEKLFF
TRBJ2-7 | TRBV29-1 | NA | TRBD1 | TGCAGCGTTGCATCAGGGGGCTTCAGATACGAGCAGTACTTC | CSVASGGFRYEQYF
TRBJ1-6 | TRBV10-3 | few | NA | TGTGCCAGCGGGCCCTCAGGGGCACCCCTCCACTTT | CASGPSGAPLHF
TRBJ1-5 | TRBV19 | NA | TRBD1 | TGTGCCAGTAGAAAGACAGGGGATAGCAATCAGCCCCAGCATTTT | CASRKTGDSNQPQHF
TRBJ2-3 | TRBV6-2/TRBV6-3 | NA | TRBD2 | TGTGCCAGCAGTTACAGGGGACTAGCGGGGACAGATACGCAGTATTTT | CASSYRGLAGTDTQYF
TRBJ2-5 | TRBV6-5 | NA | TRBD2 | TGTGCCAGCAGTTGGGGGGGTGGCGAGACCCAGTACTTC | CASSWGGGETQYF
TRBJ2-3 | TRBV5-1 | NA | NA | TGCGCCAGCAGACCCACGGCGGCATATACGCAGTATTTT | CASRPTAAYTQYF
TRBJ2-6 | TRBV18 | NA | NA | TGTGCCAGCTCCCAAGGGGGGGCGGGGGCCAACGTCCTGACTTTC | CASSQGGAGANVLTF
TRBJ2-4 | TRBV4-1 | NA | TRBD2 | TGCGCCAGCAGCCAAGTAGGCGGGAGGGCCAACATTCAGTACTTC | CASSQVGGRANIQYF
TRBJ2-3 | TRBV2 | NA | TRBD2 | TGTGCCAGCAGGCTTACTAGCGCTAGCACAGATACGCAGTATTTT | CASRLTSASTDTQYF
TRBJ2-5 | TRBV7-9 | NA | TRBD2 | TGTGCCAGCAGCTCCGGGACTAAACAAGAGACCCAGTACTTC | CASSSGTKQETQYF
TRBJ1-2 | TRBV27 | NA | NA | TGTGCCAGCCGTCCGACAGGACTAGGTGGTTGGGGCTACACCTTC | CASRPTGLGGWGYTF
TRBJ2-1 | TRBV19 | few | TRBD1 | TGTGCCAGTAGCTCCGACAGGGGGCCGTTCAATGAGCAGTTCTTC | CASSSDRGPFNEQFF
TRBJ2-1 | TRBV3-1/TRBV3-2 | NA | NA | TGTGCCAGCAGCCAAGCTATTAGCGGAAACAATGAGCAGTTCTTC | CASSQAISGNNEQFF
TRBJ1-1 | TRBV6-2/TRBV6-3 | NA | NA | TGTGCCAGCAGTATCGGGGTTGAAGCTTTCTTT | CASSIGVEAFF
TRBJ2-5 | TRBV4-3 | NA | TRBD2 | TGCGCCAGCAGCCAGGGGGTAATAGCGGGCGTCCAAGAGACCCAGTACTTC | CASSQGVIAGVQETQYF
TRBJ1-1 | TRBV9 | NA | TRBD1 | TGTGCCAGCAGCCTCGCCGGGACAGGCTACACTGAAGCTTTCTTT | CASSLAGTGYTEAFF
TRBJ1-2 | TRBV5-1 | few | TRBD1 | TGCGCCAGCAGCGCACAAGACAGGGGCTCCAACTATGGCTACACCTTC | CASSAQDRGSNYGYTF
TRBJ1-2 | TRBV29-1 | NA | TRBD1 | TGCAGCGTTGATGACCCAAGGGGGCCCTATGGCTACACCTTC | CSVDDPRGPYGYTF
TRBJ2-7 | TRBV10-3 | NA | TRBD1 | TGTGCCATCAGGGGGGACAGGGGGTCGACCTACGAGCAGTACTTC | CAIRGDRGSTYEQYF
TRBJ2-3 | TRBV9 | NA | TRBD2 | TGTGCCAGCAGCGTATGGACTAGCGCCACAGATACGCAGTATTTT | CASSVWTSATDTQYF
TRBJ2-3 | TRBV24-1 | NA | NA | TGTGCCACCAGTGATTTCCGGAGCACAGATACGCAGTATTTT | CATSDFRSTDTQYF
TRBJ2-6 | TRBV3-1/TRBV3-2 | NA | NA | TGTGCCAGCAGCCAAGATTCGTCTCTGGGGGCCAACGTCCTGACTTTC | CASSQDSSLGANVLTF
TRBJ2-7 | TRBV27 | NA | TRBD2 | TGTGCCAGCAGGACAATAGCGGGGACTTCCTACGAGCAGTACTTC | CASRTIAGTSYEQYF
TRBJ1-3 | TRBV12-3/TRBV12-4 | NA | NA | TGTGCCAGCAGTCTAACTATCGGAAACACCATATATTTT | CASSLTIGNTIYF
TRBJ2-2 | TRBV2 | NA | NA | TGTGCCAGCAGTGAAAGCGAGAACACCGGGGAGCTGTTTTTT | CASSESENTGELFF
TRBJ2-3 | TRBV28 | NA | TRBD2 | TGTGCCAGCAGTCCTCTGGCGGGAGGGAGAGATACGCAGTATTTT | CASSPLAGGRDTQYF
TRBJ2-5 | TRBV19 | NA | TRBD2 | TGTGCCAGCCTGGGACTACAAGGGACCCAGTACTTC | CASLGLQGTQYF
TRBJ2-5 | TRBV7-2 | NA | TRBD1 | TGTGCCAGCAGCTTAGCACAGGGGAAAGAGACCCAGTACTTC | CASSLAQGKETQYF
TRBJ2-2 | TRBV19 | NA | NA | TGTGCCAGTAGAAAATCTTCCGGGAACACCGGGGAGCTGTTTTTT | CASRKSSGNTGELFF
TRBJ2-1 | TRBV7-2 | NA | TRBD2 | TGTGCCAGCAGCTTAGCTGAGACTAGCGTTGGTGAGCAGTTCTTC | CASSLAETSVGEQFF
TRBJ1-6 | TRBV2 | NA | NA | TGTGCCAGCAGTGAAGAGAGGAGAGCCTCACCCCTCCACTTT | CASSEERRASPLHF
TRBJ1-1 | TRBV7-2 | NA | NA | TGTGCCAGCAGCTCCCCCACAGGGAGCACTGAAGCTTTCTTT | CASSSPTGSTEAFF
TRBJ2-1 | TRBV9 | few | NA | TGTGCCAGCAGCGTCCGGACTGGGTTCTACAATGAGCAGTTCTTC | CASSVRTGFYNEQFF
TRBJ2-1 | TRBV19 | NA | TRBD2 | TGTGCCAGTAGTATAGATCTGTCGGGAGGTCCCTACAATGAGCAGTTCTTC | CASSIDLSGGPYNEQFF